One sample yielded the 31 T cell receptor beta chains listed below, sequenced in a study of CD4 T cell repertoires in COVID-19. Method: immunoSEQ multiplex PCR; TCRdb's copy keeps in-frame clones and lacks some. Here the sample spans approximately 75,000 clones, around 82% being singletons. The sequences come from CD4+ T cells from peripheral blood, collected after recovery from COVID-19. The receptors were sampled from a human donor who had COVID-19.

This chain uses TRBV7-8 with TRBJ1-2; 8 bases are a match to TRBD1. V dropped 6 bases and J dropped 8; count of bases not matched to a gene: 8. Germline assignment: CDR1 SGHVS and CDR2 FQNEAQ. The CDR3 covers 13 residues. CDR3 amino acids: CASSLDRVYGYTF. The CDR3 DNA sequence: TGTGCCAGCAGTCTGGACAGGGTATACGGCTACACCTTC.

CDR3 DNA sequence: TGTGCCAGTAGAACCGCCAGGCTGGTTACGGGGGAGCTGTTTTTT. It codes for CASRTARLVTGELFF. This sequence joins TRBV19 and TRBJ2-2, with D hard to call. V lost 6 bases and J lost 8, with 19 bases in between. This CDR3 has 15 amino acids. Germline V gene lookup returns CDR1 LNHDA and CDR2 SQIVND (reference sequence).

This chain links TRBV6-2 or TRBV6-3 with TRBJ1-5, with D perhaps TRBD1 (5 bases). This CDR3 has 16 amino acids. Germline CDR1 reads MNHEY; CDR2 reads SVGEGT. The ends were cut back, 5 bases at V and 3 bases at J, with 17 bases in the middle. Here the CDR3 DNA reads TGTGCCAGCAGTAAACTACGACAGATTAACAATCAGCCCCAGCATTTT. The encoded protein is CASSKLRQINNQPQHF.

V is TRBV19 and J is TRBJ1-5, with TRBD1 matching 9 bases. CDR1 and CDR2 from the germline V gene are LNHDA and SQIVND (reference sequence). This CDR3 has 16 residues. Trimming at V came to 6 bases and at J to 3 bases, leaving 9 bases not matched to a gene. The CDR3 region has the DNA TGTGCCAGTAGCCATCCCGGGACAGGGTACAATCAGCCCCAGCATTTT. It codes for CASSHPGTGYNQPQHF.

This clone has more than one count but fewer than ten. This chain uses TRBV3-1 (or the pseudogene TRBV3-2) with TRBJ1-5; TRBD1 matches 12 bases. The junction had 11 bases not matched to a gene; V was cut back by 4 bases and J by 7 bases. The CDR3 has 17 residues. CDR1 and CDR2 (germline): LGHDT, YNNKEL (reference sequence). CDR3 in amino acids: CASSLGTGGDLRQPQHF. CDR3 sequence (DNA): TGTGCCAGCAGCCTAGGGACAGGGGGCGATCTCAGGCAGCCCCAGCATTTT.

The J gene is TRBJ1-1, the V gene TRBV5-1; D unresolved. Trimming removed 0 bases from V and 1 base from J, with 7 bases in between. The CDR3 contains 14 residues. Per the germline V gene, CDR1 is SGHRS and CDR2 is YFSETQ. CDR3 bases: TGCGCCAGCAGCTTGGCGGCCGCGAACACTGAAGCTTTCTTT. Residues: CASSLAAANTEAFF.

This clone was detected only a few times. The rearrangement joins TRBV19 to TRBJ1-1; D gene uncertain. V was cut by 3 bases and J by 0 bases, with 5 bases left in between. CDR1 and CDR2 from the germline V gene are LNHDA and SQIVND (reference sequence). The CDR3 totals 13 residues. The chain's CDR3 is CASSINLNTEAFF. The CDR3, as DNA: TGTGCCAGTAGTATCAATTTGAACACTGAAGCTTTCTTT. Drawing the rest from reference TRBV19 and TRBJ1-1, the complete variable domain is DGGITQSPKYLFRKEGQNVTLSCEQNLNHDAMYWYRQDPGQGLRLIYYSQIVNDFQKGDIAEGYSVSREKKESFPLTVTSAQKNPTAFYLCASSINLNTEAFFGQGTRLTVV.

CDR3 sequence (DNA): TGCGCCAGCAGTGACCTCGGACAGCATTACACCTTC. Amino acid sequence: CASSDLGQHYTF. The chain is built from TRBV10-2 and TRBJ1-2; D might be TRBD1 (6 bases). Trimming removed 3 bases from V and 11 bases from J, with 13 bases in between. The CDR3 has 12 residues. The germline V gene encodes CDR1 WSHSY and CDR2 SAAADI.

V and J are TRBV2 and TRBJ2-3; 8 bases are shared with TRBD2. The CDR3 is 13 residues long. Germline CDR1 SNHLY, CDR2 FYNNEI. The ends lost 6 bases at V and 5 bases at J; junction bases unmatched: 4. CDR3 DNA sequence: TGTGCCAGCAGCGGGGGGGCAGGAGATACGCAGTATTTT. Its protein is CASSGGAGDTQYF.

The V gene is TRBV9, the J gene TRBJ2-2; 7 bases agree with TRBD1. V trimming: 7 bases; J trimming: 4 bases; junction bases outside the gene matches: 7. This CDR3 comprises 14 residues. CDR1 is SGDLS and CDR2 is YYNGEE in the germline V gene. The CDR3 nucleotides read TGTGCCAGCTCTCGACAGGGAGCCACCGGGGAGCTGTTTTTT. This translates into CASSRQGATGELFF. Together with reference TRBV9 and TRBJ2-2, the CDR3 gives the full variable domain: DSGVTQTPKHLITATGQRVTLRCSPRSGDLSVYWYQQSLDQGLQFLIQYYNGEERAKGNILERFSAQQFPDLHSELNLSSLELGDSALYFCASSRQGATGELFFGEGSRLTVL.

This rearrangement joins TRBV7-8 to TRBJ1-5; D remains unclear. The ends were cut back, 5 bases at V and 7 bases at J, with 9 bases in the middle. Germline CDR1 and CDR2: SGHVS and FQNEAQ. This CDR3 region has 12 residues. The CDR3 loop is CASSRTLQPQHF. For the CDR3, the DNA is TGTGCCAGCAGCCGGACCCTCCAGCCCCAGCATTTT. Based on the CDR3 plus reference TRBV7-8 and TRBJ1-5, the full variable domain is GAGVSQSPRYKVAKRGQDVALRCDPISGHVSLFWYQQALGQGPEFLTYFQNEAQLDKSGLPSDRFFAERPEGSVSTLKIQRTQQEDSAVYLCASSRTLQPQHFGDGTRLSIL.

The chain combines TRBV9 with TRBJ2-7; D uncertain. CDR3 length: 13 residues. Germline V lookup: CDR1 SGDLS, CDR2 YYNGEE. With 1 base removed from V and 6 bases from J, the gap between germline ends came to 11 bases. The CDR3: CASSVSAPGEQYF. For the CDR3, the DNA is TGTGCCAGCAGCGTATCCGCCCCGGGCGAGCAGTACTTC. The variable domain in full, with the rest retrieved from reference TRBV9 and TRBJ2-7, is DSGVTQTPKHLITATGQRVTLRCSPRSGDLSVYWYQQSLDQGLQFLIQYYNGEERAKGNILERFSAQQFPDLHSELNLSSLELGDSALYFCASSVSAPGEQYFGPGTRLTVT.

J is TRBJ1-2 and V is TRBV6-4, with D possibly being TRBD1 (6 bases). From germline, CDR1 is MRHNA and CDR2 SNTAGT. Deletions cut 3 bases from V and 3 bases from J, with 17 bases between. The CDR3 is 16 amino acids. The CDR3 region has the DNA TGTGCCAGCAGTGAATTGCCCTGGACAGCCGACTATGGCTACACCTTC. Amino acids: CASSELPWTADYGYTF.

The sample holds a few counts of this clone. V usage is TRBV19 and J usage is TRBJ2-7, with D hard to call. The germline V gene encodes CDR1 LNHDA and CDR2 SQIVND (reference sequence). This CDR3 has 16 residues. Trimming took 3 bases from V and 0 from J, leaving 15 bases between them. The CDR3 region is CASSIQRTVSSYEQYF. CDR3 bases: TGTGCCAGTAGTATCCAACGGACGGTGAGCTCCTACGAGCAGTACTTC.

V gene TRBV6-5 combines with J gene TRBJ2-1; 9 bases map to TRBD1. The junction had 6 bases not matched to a gene; V was cut back by 2 bases and J by 4 bases. The CDR3 runs to 16 residues. Per germline, CDR1 MNHEY and CDR2 SVGAGI. Written as DNA, the CDR3 is TGTGCCAGCAGTTACCCAACAGGGGGCAATTACAATGAGCAGTTCTTC. Its translation: CASSYPTGGNYNEQFF.

The rearrangement joins TRBV11-2 to TRBJ2-5, with 8 bases identical to TRBD2. The germline CDR1 and CDR2 sequences are SGHAT and FQNNGV. This CDR3 has 14 amino acids. After removal of 6 bases from V and 2 bases from J, the junction contained 5 bases not matched to a gene. The CDR3 is CASRLAAFQETQYF. The DNA for the CDR3 is TGTGCCAGCAGACTAGCGGCATTTCAAGAGACCCAGTACTTC. The variable domain in full, with the rest retrieved from reference TRBV11-2 and TRBJ2-5, is EAGVAQSPRYKIIEKRQSVAFWCNPISGHATLYWYQQILGQGPKLLIQFQNNGVVDDSQLPKDRFSAERLKGVDSTLKIQPAKLEDSAVYLCASRLAAFQETQYFGPGTRLLVL.

V gene TRBV3-1 (or the pseudogene TRBV3-2) combines with J gene TRBJ2-7; no firm D call. Trimming took off 1 base at V and 3 bases at J, with 7 bases between the two ends. The CDR3 totals 13 residues. Germline CDR1 reads LGHDT; CDR2 reads YNNKEL (reference sequence). The CDR3 DNA follows: TGTGCCAGCAGCCAAGGACGGAACTACGAGCAGTACTTC. Translating it yields CASSQGRNYEQYF.

In regard to this clone: One junction end does not reproduce the germline sequence, and a read error may be involved. The chain couples TRBV5-1 to TRBJ2-3, with TRBD2 identical over 10 bases. CDR1 is SGHRS and CDR2 is YFSETQ in the germline V gene. The CDR3 spans 12 residues. CDR3 amino acids: CASSLAGGPGGF. Here the CDR3 DNA reads TGCGCCAGCAGCTTAGCGGGAGGGCCGGGAGGTTTT. The full variable domain, completed using reference TRBV5-1 and TRBJ2-3, is KAGVTQTPRYLIKTRGQQVTLSCSPISGHRSVSWYQQTPGQGLQFLFEYFSETQRNKGNFPGRFSGRQFSNSRSEMNVSTLELGDSALYLCASSLAGGPGGFGPGTRLTVL.

The chain has TRBV6-6 and TRBJ2-7; D may correspond to TRBD1 or TRBD2 (6 bases each). The germline gives CDR1 MNHNY, CDR2 SVGAGI (reference sequence). The CDR3 length is 15 residues. The V gene lost 2 bases and the J gene lost 0 bases, with 11 bases spanning the gap. The CDR3 here is CASSYVGGASYEQYF. The CDR3 nucleotides are TGTGCCAGCAGTTACGTGGGGGGCGCCTCCTACGAGCAGTACTTC.

The rearrangement uses TRBV20-1 and TRBJ2-7; D is uncertain. This CDR3 contains 11 residues. Germline V gives CDR1 DFQATT, CDR2 SNEGSKA (reference sequence). V lost 6 bases, J lost 0 bases, and 6 bases lay in between. The CDR3 sequence: CSAENSYEQYF. CDR3 coding DNA: TGCAGTGCAGAGAACTCCTACGAGCAGTACTTC.

This clone was seen once. The rearrangement links TRBV6-1 to TRBJ1-2; the match to TRBD1 covers 7 bases. This CDR3 region has 12 residues. J lost 5 bases, V lost 6 bases, and 3 bases had no gene match. Germline assignment: CDR1 MNHNS and CDR2 SASEGT. The CDR3 DNA reads as TGTGCCAGCAGAGGGACAGATTATGGCTACACCTTC. The encoded protein is CASRGTDYGYTF.

The J gene is TRBJ2-1, the V gene TRBV2; TRBD2 matches at 8 bases. The CDR3 contains 15 residues. V was clipped by 1 base and J by 7 bases; unmatched bases: 6. Germline V gene sequence: CDR1 SNHLY, CDR2 FYNNEI. The CDR3 spells CASSEGAGGWNEQFF. The CDR3 nucleotides read TGTGCCAGCAGTGAAGGGGCGGGAGGATGGAATGAGCAGTTCTTC.

This clone was counted a few times. The rearrangement uses TRBV28 and TRBJ1-5; 7 bases agree with TRBD1. The length of the CDR3 is 16 residues. Trimming cost V 1 base and J 3 bases; bases outside gene matches: 6. CDR1 and CDR2 from the germline V gene are MDHEN and SYDVKM. CDR3 nucleotides: TGTGCCAGCAGTTTATCAGGGGGAAACTTCAATCAGCCCCAGCATTTT. Amino acids: CASSLSGGNFNQPQHF.

This clone was observed a single time. The chain employs TRBV2 and TRBJ2-7, with 7 bases fitting TRBD1. Germline V gene data show CDR1 as SNHLY and CDR2 as FYNNEI. The length of the CDR3 is 13 residues. V shed 7 bases and J 0 bases; nucleotides not matched to a gene: 3. The CDR3 region is CASTGQLSYEQYF. CDR3 bases: TGTGCCAGCACGGGACAGCTCTCCTACGAGCAGTACTTC.

The rearrangement uses TRBV6-5 and TRBJ2-6; 7 bases line up with TRBD1. Unmatched junction bases numbered 4, after V lost 6 bases and J lost 2 bases. Germline V gene data show CDR1 as MNHEY and CDR2 as SVGAGI. There are 15 residues in the CDR3. The CDR3 protein is CASSSGGTGANVLTF. Here the CDR3 DNA reads TGTGCCAGCAGCTCAGGGGGAACTGGGGCCAACGTCCTGACTTTC.

The genes are TRBV28 and TRBJ2-4, with a weak D call TRBD1 (6 bases). The V gene lost 2 bases and the J gene lost 1 base, with 15 bases spanning the gap. This CDR3 is 17 amino acids long. In germline, CDR1 is MDHEN, CDR2 SYDVKM. The CDR3 is CASSLRASGVAKNIQYF. CDR3 nucleotides: TGTGCCAGCAGTTTACGCGCCTCAGGGGTGGCCAAAAACATTCAGTACTTC.

The V gene is TRBV12-3 or TRBV12-4, the J gene TRBJ1-5; no clear D. The ends were cut back, 7 bases at V and 5 bases at J, with 6 bases in the middle. This CDR3 contains 11 residues. CDR3 coding DNA: TGTGCCAGCACCCCCGATCAGCCCCAGCATTTT. Protein sequence: CASTPDQPQHF.

This chain joins TRBV6-5 and TRBJ1-1; TRBD1 matches 9 bases. The CDR3 extends over 14 amino acids. Per the germline V gene, CDR1 is MNHEY and CDR2 is SVGAGI. Unmatched junction bases numbered 11, after V lost 9 bases and J lost 6 bases. The CDR3 region is CASKKGQGVAEAFF. Written as DNA, the CDR3 is TGTGCCAGTAAAAAGGGACAGGGTGTGGCTGAAGCTTTCTTT.

V usage is TRBV5-1 and J usage is TRBJ1-2; D call uncertain. This CDR3 has 16 amino acids. Trimming removed 2 bases from V and 0 bases from J, with 14 bases in between. Germline-derived CDR1 and CDR2 are SGHRS and YFSETQ. The CDR3 reads CASSLNGEIANYGYTF. Here the CDR3 DNA reads TGCGCCAGCAGCTTAAACGGGGAGATAGCTAACTATGGCTACACCTTC.

With respect to this clone: Other nucleotide sequences in the sample specify the same CDR3. This chain uses TRBV28 with TRBJ2-1; D possibly corresponds to TRBD2 (5 bases). Germline assignment: CDR1 MDHEN and CDR2 SYDVKM. The CDR3 has 15 amino acids. V was cut by 3 bases and J by 0 bases, with 9 bases left in between. CDR3 loop: CASSFQGSSYNEQFF. The CDR3, as DNA: TGTGCCAGCAGTTTTCAAGGGAGCTCCTACAATGAGCAGTTCTTC.

The chain recombines TRBV29-1 with TRBJ2-2; perhaps TRBD1 as D (6 bases). The length of the CDR3 is 13 residues. CDR1 SQVTM and CDR2 ANQGSEA come from the germline V gene. V was pared by 5 bases and J by 4 bases, with 11 bases between. The CDR3 bases are TGCAGCGTTTTTCAGGGGCCCACCGGGGAGCTGTTTTTT. Its translation: CSVFQGPTGELFF.